This T cell receptor beta chain appears in the sequencing data of a study of blood T cell repertoires in COVID-19. Background on the study: Nucleic acid was either cDNA or gDNA, and it came from T cells, B-cell-depleted T cells, or PBMCs.

V was cut by 0 bases and J by 2 bases, with 16 bases left in between. Germline-derived CDR1 and CDR2 are LGHDT and YNNKEL (reference sequence). The CDR3 spans 17 residues. TCRdb's copy holds only in-frame clones and misses some; the assay was immunoSEQ multiplex PCR. The table records around 100,000 clones, roughly 81% of them present only once. This receptor was obtained from a human donor in a cohort sampled during active COVID-19. J is TRBJ1-2 and V is TRBV3-1 (or the pseudogene TRBV3-2), with D possibly TRBD1 on 6 matching bases. Sequences were obtained from peripheral blood. The CDR3 loop is CASSQDRVWTENYGYTF. In DNA, the CDR3 is TGTGCCAGCAGCCAAGATCGCGTATGGACAGAGAACTATGGCTACACCTTC.